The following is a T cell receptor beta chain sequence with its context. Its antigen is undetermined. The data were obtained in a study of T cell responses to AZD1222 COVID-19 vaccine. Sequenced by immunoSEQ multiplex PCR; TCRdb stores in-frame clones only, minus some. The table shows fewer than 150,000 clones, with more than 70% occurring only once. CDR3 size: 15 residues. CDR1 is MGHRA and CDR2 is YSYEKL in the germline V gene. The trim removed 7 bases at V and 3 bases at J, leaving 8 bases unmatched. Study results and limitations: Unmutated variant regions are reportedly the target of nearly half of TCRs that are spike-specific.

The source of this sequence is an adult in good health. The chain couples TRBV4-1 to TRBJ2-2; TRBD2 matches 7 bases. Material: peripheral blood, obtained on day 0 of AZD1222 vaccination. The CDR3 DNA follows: TGCGCCAGCAAAATGATAGCGGGTGACACCGGGGAGCTGTTTTTT. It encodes CASKMIAGDTGELFF.